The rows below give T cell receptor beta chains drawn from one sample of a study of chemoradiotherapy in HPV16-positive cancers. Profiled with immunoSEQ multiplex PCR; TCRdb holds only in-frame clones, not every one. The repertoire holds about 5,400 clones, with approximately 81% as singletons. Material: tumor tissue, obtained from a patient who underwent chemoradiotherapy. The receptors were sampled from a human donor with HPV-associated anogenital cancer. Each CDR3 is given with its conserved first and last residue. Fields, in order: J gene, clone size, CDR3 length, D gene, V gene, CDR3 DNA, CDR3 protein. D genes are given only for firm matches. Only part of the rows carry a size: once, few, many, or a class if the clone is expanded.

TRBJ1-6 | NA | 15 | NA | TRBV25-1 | TGTGCCAGCAGTGAATTTGGAGGCAGGGATTCACCCCTCCACTTT | CASSEFGGRDSPLHF
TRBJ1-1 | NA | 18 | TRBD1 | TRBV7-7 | TGTGCCAGCAGCCCAATAGTATCGGGGACAGGCAGGAACACTGAAGCTTTCTTT | CASSPIVSGTGRNTEAFF
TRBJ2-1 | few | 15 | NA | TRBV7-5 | TGTGTCAGAAGCTCGACGGACAGGGTCTACAATGAGCAGTTCTTC | CVRSSTDRVYNEQFF
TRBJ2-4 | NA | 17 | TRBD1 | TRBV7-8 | TGTGCCAGCAGCAGGCGGGCAGGGGGCGAAACGAAAGACATTCAGTACTTC | CASSRRAGGETKDIQYF
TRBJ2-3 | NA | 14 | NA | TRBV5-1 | TGCGCCAGCAGCCTAGACAGACCCACAGATACGCAGTATTTT | CASSLDRPTDTQYF
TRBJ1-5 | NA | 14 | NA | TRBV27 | TGTGCCAGCAAATTAAGGTTTGGAGATCAGCCCCAGCATTTT | CASKLRFGDQPQHF
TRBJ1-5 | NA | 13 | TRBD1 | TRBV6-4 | TGTGCCAGCAGTACAGACAGGGATCAGCCCCAGCATTTT | CASSTDRDQPQHF
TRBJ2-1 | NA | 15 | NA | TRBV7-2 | TGTGCCAGCAGCTTAGAGGTGGTAGGTTCGCGTGAGCAGTTCTTC | CASSLEVVGSREQFF
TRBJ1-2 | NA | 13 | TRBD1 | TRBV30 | TGTGCCTGCCCGGCGAGGGGGCACTATGGCTACACCTTC | CACPARGHYGYTF
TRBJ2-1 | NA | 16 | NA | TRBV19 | TGTGCCAGTAGTATGAAGACCGGGATGGTAGTCAATGAGCAGTTCTTC | CASSMKTGMVVNEQFF
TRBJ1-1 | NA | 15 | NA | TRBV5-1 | TGCGCCAGCAGGAAAACCGTTTCGACGAACACTGAAGCTTTCTTT | CASRKTVSTNTEAFF
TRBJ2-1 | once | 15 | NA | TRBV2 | TGTGCCAGCAGGGGGACCCGAGGAGGTGGCGCTGAGCAGTTCTTC | CASRGTRGGGAEQFF
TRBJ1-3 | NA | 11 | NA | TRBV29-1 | TGCAGCGTTTCCCGTGGAAACACCATATATTTT | CSVSRGNTIYF
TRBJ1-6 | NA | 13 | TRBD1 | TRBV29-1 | TGCAGCGTTCGGACAGGGAAGGATTCACCCCTCCACTTT | CSVRTGKDSPLHF
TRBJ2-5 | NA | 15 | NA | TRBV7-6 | TGTGCCAGCAGCACGGGAAGCCCGACGGGGGAGACCCAGTACTTC | CASSTGSPTGETQYF
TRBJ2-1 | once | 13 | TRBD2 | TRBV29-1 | TGCAGCGGTCGGGCGGGGGGGTCCAATGAGCAGTTCTTC | CSGRAGGSNEQFF
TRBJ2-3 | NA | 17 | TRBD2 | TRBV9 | TGTGCCAGCAGGACTAGCGGGGCCAGTATTGATTCAGATACGCAGTATTTT | CASRTSGASIDSDTQYF
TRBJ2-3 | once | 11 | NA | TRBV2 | TGTGCCAGCAGGAGCACAGATACGCAGTATTTT | CASRSTDTQYF
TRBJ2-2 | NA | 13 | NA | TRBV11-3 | TGTGCCAGCAGCTTAGGAAGTGTCGGGGAGCTGTTTTTT | CASSLGSVGELFF
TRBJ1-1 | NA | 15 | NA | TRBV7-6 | TGTGCCAGCAGCCCCCCTAGTGCCGATAACACTGAAGCTTTCTTT | CASSPPSADNTEAFF
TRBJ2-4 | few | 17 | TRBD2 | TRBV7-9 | TGTGCCAGCAGCTTAAATTTTGGGCGGGGGGCCAAAAACATTCAGTACTTC | CASSLNFGRGAKNIQYF
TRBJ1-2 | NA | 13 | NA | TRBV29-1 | TGCAGCGTTCAGGGCAGGGAGTCTGTAGGCTACACCTTC | CSVQGRESVGYTF
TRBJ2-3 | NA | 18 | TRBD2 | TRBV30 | TGTGCCTGGACCACGCTTCGCGGTAGCGGGGGGGCGGGGTTGACGCAGTATTTT | CAWTTLRGSGGAGLTQYF
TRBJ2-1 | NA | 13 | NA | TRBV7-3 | TGTGCCAGCAGCATATACGTCCAGGGTGAGCAGTTCTTC | CASSIYVQGEQFF
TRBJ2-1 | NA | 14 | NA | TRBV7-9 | TGTGCCAGCAGCAAGGACGAAAGGTTCAATGAGCAGTTCTTC | CASSKDERFNEQFF
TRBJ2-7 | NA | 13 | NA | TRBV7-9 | TGTGCCAGCAGCTTAGGTGCACCTTACGAGCAGTACTTC | CASSLGAPYEQYF
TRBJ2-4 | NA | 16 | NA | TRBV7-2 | TGTGCCAGCAGCTGGGAGCTTCTAGGTACCAAAAACATTCAGTACTTC | CASSWELLGTKNIQYF
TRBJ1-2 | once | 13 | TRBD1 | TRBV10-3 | TGTGCCATCAGTAAGGGACAGGGGGACGGCTACACCTTC | CAISKGQGDGYTF
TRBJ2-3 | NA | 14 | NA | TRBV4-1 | TGCGCCAGCAGCCGAGACAGGCGCACAGATACGCAGTATTTT | CASSRDRRTDTQYF
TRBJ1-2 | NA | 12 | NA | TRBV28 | TGTGCCAGCAGTGGCAGAACCTATGGCTACACCTTC | CASSGRTYGYTF
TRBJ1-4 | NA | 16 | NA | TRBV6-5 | TGTGCCAGCAGTTACAGTTACCACAAGGGAAATGAAAAACTGTTTTTT | CASSYSYHKGNEKLFF
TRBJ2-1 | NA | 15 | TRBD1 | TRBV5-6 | TGTGCCAGCAGCTTAAGAACCGGGACAGGTAATGAGCAGTTCTTC | CASSLRTGTGNEQFF
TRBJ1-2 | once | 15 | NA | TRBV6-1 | TGTGCCAGCGCTAAAGGCCGGGACACCTCCTATGGCTACACCTTC | CASAKGRDTSYGYTF
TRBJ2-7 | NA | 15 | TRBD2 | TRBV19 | TGTGCCAGTAGTATCCTCAGCGGGGGCTTCTCCGAGCAGTACTTC | CASSILSGGFSEQYF
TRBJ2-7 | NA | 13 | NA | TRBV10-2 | TGCGCCAGCGCCAAATCCGGGGGCTCCGAGCAGTACTTC | CASAKSGGSEQYF
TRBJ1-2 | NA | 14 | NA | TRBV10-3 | TGTGCCATCAGCACCCAAACAGGGTCCTATGGCTACACCTTC | CAISTQTGSYGYTF
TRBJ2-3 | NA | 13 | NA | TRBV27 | TGTGCCAGCAGTTTCCGGGGTGGAGATACGCAGTATTTT | CASSFRGGDTQYF
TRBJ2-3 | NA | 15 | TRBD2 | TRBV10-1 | TGCGCCAGCAGTGACGGCGGGGGGGCCTCAGATACGCAGTATTTT | CASSDGGGASDTQYF
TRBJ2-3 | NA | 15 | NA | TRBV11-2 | TGTGCCAGCAGCAAGCCCACTAGCTACGGAGATACGCAGTATTTT | CASSKPTSYGDTQYF
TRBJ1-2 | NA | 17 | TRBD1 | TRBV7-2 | TGTGCCAGCAGCTTAGTGGGACAGGGGGCACTACCCTATGGCTACACCTTC | CASSLVGQGALPYGYTF
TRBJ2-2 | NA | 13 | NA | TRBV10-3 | TGTGCCACCGCAACGGGAAACACCGGGGAGCTGTTTTTT | CATATGNTGELFF
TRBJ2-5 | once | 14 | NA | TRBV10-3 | TGTGCCATCAGCTTCCGGGACTCCCAAGAGACCCAGTACTTC | CAISFRDSQETQYF